This T cell receptor beta chain originates from a study of response to subunit inactivated influenza vaccine. Whole-study findings and limits: Every seasonal influenza vaccination brings in few new T cells, the authors suggested.

Trimming cost V 2 bases and J 9 bases; bases outside gene matches: 6. CDR1 KGHSH and CDR2 LQKENI come from the germline V gene. The CDR3 is 15 residues long. The table lists this clonotype with a few counts. No antigen is known for it. Via MiXCR, TCRdb re-called the RT-PCR reads, giving one row per CDR3 protein. The sample lists approximately 700,000 distinct CDR3 sequences; more than 15% were seen once. This clonotype was sampled from a man aged 50-60 years who received an inactivated influenza vaccine. This rearrangement joins TRBV18 to TRBJ2-1; TRBD2 agrees at 11 bases. The sequences come from PBMCs from blood, collected less than 13 days after vaccination. The CDR3 spells CASSPTSGGHFEQFF. The CDR3 bases are TGTGCCAGCTCACCAACTAGCGGGGGACACTTTGAGCAGTTCTTC.